One and the same sample provided the 29 T cell receptor beta chains below, sequenced in a study of T cells in localized non-small cell lung cancer. Clones were sequenced by immunoSEQ multiplex PCR, and TCRdb holds only the in-frame ones, with some missing. There are 20,000 to 30,000 clones in the sample; over 70% occur only once, and around a tenth lies in the top ten. The sequenced sample was peripheral blood, obtained before any cancer treatment. The receptors were sampled from a man aged 40 to 70 with stage III squamous cell lung carcinoma.

V and J are TRBV14 and TRBJ1-6; weak D call: TRBD1 (5 bases). Trimming took off 1 base at V and 8 bases at J, with 15 bases between the two ends. The CDR3 runs 16 residues. The germline CDR1 and CDR2 sequences are SGHDN and FVKESK. In DNA form, the CDR3 reads TGTGCCAGCAGCCAAGGGATAGCCGGGGCTTATTCACCCCTCCACTTT. As protein: CASSQGIAGAYSPLHF.

V gene TRBV28 combines with J gene TRBJ1-1; no definite D call. Germline V gene data show CDR1 as MDHEN and CDR2 as SYDVKM. The CDR3 consists of 12 residues. V lost 11 bases, J lost 0 bases, and 10 bases lay in between. The chain's CDR3 is CAVLKLNTEAFF. Here the CDR3 DNA reads TGTGCCGTCTTAAAGCTGAACACTGAAGCTTTCTTT.

Only a few counts were recorded for this clone. The rearrangement links TRBV7-9 to TRBJ1-5, with D unclear. Germline CDR1 SEHNR, CDR2 FQNEAQ (reference sequence). The CDR3 sequence is 14 residues long. The V and J ends lost 1 base and 4 bases respectively, with 8 bases between them. The CDR3 bases are TGTGCCAGCAGCTTAGAAACAGCTAATCAGCCCCAGCATTTT. This translates into CASSLETANQPQHF.

CDR3 protein: CASRGDSYGYTF. In nucleotides, the CDR3 is TGCGCCAGCAGGGGGGACAGCTATGGCTACACCTTC. V and J are TRBV10-2 and TRBJ1-2, with 7 bases identical to TRBD1. This CDR3 has 12 amino acids. V shed 6 bases, J shed 4 bases, and the junction held 2 bases outside the gene matches. Germline CDR1 WSHSY, CDR2 SAAADI.

This clone appeared a single time. The chain is built from TRBV7-8 and TRBJ1-3; no reliable D call. CDR3 length: 16 residues. Germline V gene lookup returns CDR1 SGHVS and CDR2 FQNEAQ. The V end was cut by 3 bases, the J end by 1 base, with 13 bases between. CDR3 DNA: TGTGCCAGCAGCTTTACGAAACAGAGGTCTGGAAACACCATATATTTT. Translated, it gives CASSFTKQRSGNTIYF. Filled out from reference TRBV7-8 and TRBJ1-3, the complete variable domain reads GAGVSQSPRYKVAKRGQDVALRCDPISGHVSLFWYQQALGQGPEFLTYFQNEAQLDKSGLPSDRFFAERPEGSVSTLKIQRTQQEDSAVYLCASSFTKQRSGNTIYFGEGSWLTVV.

The gene calls are TRBV27 and TRBJ1-6, with a weak D call TRBD1 (6 bases). The V end was cut by 3 bases, the J end by 0 bases, with 15 bases between. The length of the CDR3 is 18 residues. The germline V gene encodes CDR1 MNHEY and CDR2 SMNVEV (reference sequence). This chain's CDR3 is CASSFRGGPSSYNSPLHF. CDR3 in DNA: TGTGCCAGCAGTTTCCGGGGGGGCCCAAGCTCCTATAATTCACCCCTCCACTTT.

In this sample, this clone turned up a few times. V usage is TRBV25-1 and J usage is TRBJ2-5; a weak D match, TRBD2 (6 bases). The germline CDR1 and CDR2 sequences are MGHDK and SYGVNS. CDR3 length equals 15 residues. V was clipped by 3 bases and J by 4 bases, with 15 bases between them. The CDR3 DNA reads as TGTGCCAGCAGTGATAGTATCCGGGAGAGAGAGACCCAGTACTTC. Translated: CASSDSIRERETQYF.

The chain recombines TRBV28 with TRBJ1-2; D not resolved. V was trimmed by 6 bases and J by 0 bases, leaving 8 bases between them. CDR3 length: 13 amino acids. The germline V gene encodes CDR1 MDHEN and CDR2 SYDVKM. CDR3 in DNA: TGTGCCAGCAGCCCCATAACTAACTATGGCTACACCTTC. It is translated as CASSPITNYGYTF.

In its sample, this clone was seen once. The CDR3, as DNA: TGTGCCAGCAGCTTAAGGGGGGCCCACGGCGAGCAGTACGTC. The encoded protein is CASSLRGAHGEQYV. The chain uses TRBV7-9 and TRBJ2-7, with D possibly being TRBD1 or TRBD2 (6 bases each). The CDR3 runs to 14 residues. Deletions cut 2 bases from V and 6 bases from J, with 14 bases between. Germline CDR1 SEHNR, CDR2 FQNEAQ (reference sequence).

The J gene is TRBJ2-2, the V gene TRBV7-8; no firm D call. This CDR3 comprises 16 residues. V lost 1 base and J 6 bases, leaving 15 bases between the germline ends. Germline assignment: CDR1 SGHVS and CDR2 FQNEAQ. CDR3 residues: CASSLGPDPYAGELFF. CDR3 DNA sequence: TGTGCCAGCAGCTTAGGCCCCGACCCGTACGCCGGGGAGCTGTTTTTT. The full variable domain, its missing parts supplied by reference TRBV7-8 and TRBJ2-2, is GAGVSQSPRYKVAKRGQDVALRCDPISGHVSLFWYQQALGQGPEFLTYFQNEAQLDKSGLPSDRFFAERPEGSVSTLKIQRTQQEDSAVYLCASSLGPDPYAGELFFGEGSRLTVL.

The chain joins TRBV5-1 to TRBJ1-1; TRBD1 is a possible D gene (6 bases). This CDR3 comprises 16 residues. The germline gives CDR1 SGHRS, CDR2 YFSETQ. The V end lost 0 bases, the J end lost 2 bases, and 14 bases lay between the germline ends. CDR3 in DNA: TGCGCCAGCAGCTTGGAGGTGGGCAGGGGAAACACTGAAGCTTTCTTT. Translation: CASSLEVGRGNTEAFF.

The chain recombines TRBV10-3 with TRBJ2-2; D is possibly TRBD1 (6 bases). CDR3 length: 17 residues. Trimming cost V 4 bases and J 6 bases, with 21 bases left between them. CDR1 is ENHRY and CDR2 is SYGVKD in the germline V gene. This CDR3 is CAISAMDSRADSGELFF. The CDR3 nucleotides are TGTGCCATCAGTGCGATGGACAGTCGGGCGGACTCCGGGGAGCTGTTTTTT.

The chain has TRBV29-1 and TRBJ1-4, with D perhaps matching TRBD1 (5 bases). The germline gives CDR1 SQVTM, CDR2 ANQGSEA. The CDR3 extends over 13 amino acids. V was trimmed by 3 bases and J by 8 bases, leaving 13 bases between them. CDR3 loop: CSVESGAGEKLFF. DNA for the CDR3: TGCAGCGTTGAGTCTGGGGCCGGAGAAAAACTGTTTTTT. The entire variable domain, with the rest obtained from reference TRBV29-1 and TRBJ1-4, is as follows: SAVISQKPSRDICQRGTSLTIQCQVDSQVTMMFWYRQQPGQSLTLIATANQGSEATYESGFVIDKFPISRPNLTFSTLTVSNMSPEDSSIYLCSVESGAGEKLFFGSGTQLSVL.

This clone showed up just once. V usage is TRBV28 and J usage is TRBJ1-1; tentatively, D is TRBD1 (6 bases). The germline V gene has CDR1 MDHEN and CDR2 SYDVKM. The CDR3 is 12 residues long. V was cut by 8 bases and J by 3 bases, with 10 bases left in between. CDR3 DNA: TGTGCCAGCGGCGGGGGCGACACTGAAGCTTTCTTT. Translating gives CASGGGDTEAFF.

The chain has TRBV29-1 and TRBJ2-2; TRBD1 matches 9 bases. CDR3 length: 15 residues. V lost 7 bases to trimming and J lost 4 bases; unmatched junction nucleotides: 10. The germline CDR1 and CDR2 sequences are SQVTM and ANQGSEA. The CDR3 bases are TGCAGCGGAGCCCTCGGGACAGGGAGCACCGGGGAGCTGTTTTTT. This gives the protein CSGALGTGSTGELFF.

The rearrangement uses TRBV19 and TRBJ2-2; TRBD1 or TRBD2 may be the D gene (5 bases each). V was clipped by 3 bases and J by 2 bases, with 13 bases between them. The germline gives CDR1 LNHDA, CDR2 SQIVND (reference sequence). The CDR3 loop spans 16 amino acids. The DNA of the CDR3 is TGTGCCAGTAGTATGAGGGGAAGGGGAAACACCGGGGAGCTGTTTTTT. This gives the protein CASSMRGRGNTGELFF.

This clone was observed a handful of times. The rearrangement links TRBV7-2 to TRBJ1-1, with 7 bases matching TRBD1. J gave up 5 bases and V 5 bases, and 5 bases lay outside the gene matches. This CDR3 is built from 13 residues. Germline assignment: CDR1 SGHTA and CDR2 FQGNSA. The DNA of the CDR3 is TGTGCCAGCAGCCTAGGGGGCTTGACTGAAGCTTTCTTT. It is translated as CASSLGGLTEAFF.

The rearrangement uses TRBV2 and TRBJ1-5, with 7 nucleotides matching TRBD1. The junction had 8 bases not matched to a gene; V was cut back by 7 bases and J by 2 bases. Germline values: CDR1 SNHLY, CDR2 FYNNEI. The CDR3 totals 15 residues. The CDR3 sequence is CASTPTGYGNQPQHF. CDR3 bases: TGTGCCAGCACCCCGACAGGGTATGGCAATCAGCCCCAGCATTTT.

The chain employs TRBV5-8 and TRBJ2-2; TRBD1 might be the D (6 bases). Germline-derived CDR1 and CDR2 are SGHTS and YDEGEE. This CDR3 has 14 amino acids. The V end lost 3 bases, the J end lost 4 bases, and 10 bases lay between the germline ends. CDR3 in amino acids: CASSYQGRTGELFF. CDR3 sequence (DNA): TGTGCCAGCAGCTACCAGGGGCGCACCGGGGAGCTGTTTTTT.

This clone has just one count. The rearrangement joins TRBV28 to TRBJ1-2; the match to TRBD1 covers 9 bases. Trimming took 4 bases from V and 8 from J; bases not matched to a gene: 11. CDR1 is MDHEN, CDR2 SYDVKM, per germline. The CDR3 has 15 amino acids. CDR3 DNA sequence: TGTGCCAGCAGTTCGACATTCACAGGGGGCATCGGCTACACCTTC. It yields the protein CASSSTFTGGIGYTF.

The rearrangement joins TRBV28 to TRBJ2-6; tentative D call: TRBD1 (6 bases). V was clipped by 1 base and J by 0 bases, with 10 bases between them. This CDR3 region has 17 residues. The germline V gene encodes CDR1 MDHEN and CDR2 SYDVKM. CDR3 coding DNA: TGTGCCAGCAGTTTATTAGGGACACTCTCTGGGGCCAACGTCCTGACTTTC. This encodes CASSLLGTLSGANVLTF.

V gene TRBV27 combines with J gene TRBJ1-4; D remains unclear. Germline lookup yields CDR1 MNHEY and CDR2 SMNVEV (reference sequence). There are 15 residues in the CDR3. Trimming pared 4 bases from V and 2 bases from J, leaving 11 bases between. The CDR3 here is CASSYTPGTNEKLFF. The CDR3 DNA sequence: TGTGCCAGCAGTTATACCCCGGGGACTAATGAAAAACTGTTTTTT.

The chain combines TRBV5-1 with TRBJ1-1; D is ambiguous. Between the trimmed V and J ends, which lost 5 bases and 2 bases, there was a span of 10 bases. The CDR3 runs to 13 residues. Germline V CDR1 and CDR2: SGHRS, YFSETQ. In DNA form, the CDR3 reads TGCGCCAGCAGGTTCAACAGCAACACTGAAGCTTTCTTT. Translation: CASRFNSNTEAFF.

This rearrangement joins TRBV28 to TRBJ1-5; D may be TRBD1 (5 bases). The germline gives CDR1 MDHEN, CDR2 SYDVKM. The V and J ends lost 6 bases and 6 bases respectively, with 18 bases between them. The CDR3 runs to 15 residues. The CDR3 DNA reads as TGTGCCAGCAGAATCCCTCAGGGTAGAGGTCAGCCCCAGCATTTT. It codes for CASRIPQGRGQPQHF. Variable domain in full (rest from reference TRBV28 and TRBJ1-5): DVKVTQSSRYLVKRTGEKVFLECVQDMDHENMFWYRQDPGLGLRLIYFSYDVKMKEKGDIPEGYSVSREKKERFSLILESASTNQTSMYLCASRIPQGRGQPQHFGDGTRLSIL.

The DNA for the CDR3 is TGTGCCACCAGGGACAGGGGTTTGGGGGCCAACGTCCTGACTTTC. Translated, it gives CATRDRGLGANVLTF. This chain uses TRBV15 with TRBJ2-6, with 9 bases fitting TRBD1. Germline loops: CDR1 LNHNV, CDR2 YYDKDF (reference sequence). This CDR3 spans 15 amino acids. The J segment lost 4 bases and the V segment lost 6 bases, leaving 4 bases of the junction unmatched. The full variable domain, completed using reference TRBV15 and TRBJ2-6, is DAMVIQNPRYQVTQFGKPVTLSCSQTLNHNVMYWYQQKSSQAPKLLFHYYDKDFNNEADTPDNFQSRRPNTSFCFLDIRSPGLGDTAMYLCATRDRGLGANVLTFGAGSRLTVL.

This chain joins TRBV29-1 and TRBJ1-1, with unresolved D. Germline CDR1 reads SQVTM; CDR2 reads ANQGSEA. The CDR3 covers 11 residues. CDR3 protein: CGTLLNTEAFF. As DNA, the CDR3 is TGCGGCACCCTATTGAACACTGAAGCTTTCTTT.

This clone was counted between two and nine times. V is TRBV19 and J is TRBJ1-6; 7 bases match TRBD1. The CDR3 extends over 14 amino acids. Germline trimming cut 10 bases from V and 10 bases from J; bases unmatched to any gene: 13. Germline V CDR1 and CDR2: LNHDA, SQIVND (reference sequence). CDR3 in amino acids: CATQTGWGNSPLHF. CDR3 sequence (DNA): TGTGCCACGCAGACAGGGTGGGGAAACTCACCCCTCCACTTT.

This chain joins TRBV4-1 and TRBJ2-2; D possibly corresponds to TRBD2 (6 bases). V gave up 1 base and J gave up 4 bases, with 10 bases separating them. This CDR3 contains 15 residues. Germline values: CDR1 MGHRA, CDR2 YSYEKL. CDR3 in DNA: TGCGCCAGCAGCCAAGCAGGACTATTCACCGGGGAGCTGTTTTTT. Its protein is CASSQAGLFTGELFF.

V gene TRBV15 combines with J gene TRBJ1-4; TRBD1 agrees at 7 bases. Per the germline V gene, CDR1 is LNHNV and CDR2 is YYDKDF (reference sequence). CDR3 length: 15 amino acids. Trimming cost V 2 bases and J 7 bases; bases outside gene matches: 7. CDR3 sequence reads: CATSRYRGEIEKLFF. CDR3 nucleotide sequence: TGTGCCACCAGCAGATACAGGGGAGAAATTGAAAAACTGTTTTTT.